This paragraph covers one T cell receptor (beta chain) sequence. Its cognate antigen is unknown. These data originate in a study of Graves' ophthalmopathy and Graves' hyperthyroidism. The CDR3 covers 13 residues. The germline V gene has CDR1 MNHNS and CDR2 SASEGT. V gave up 2 bases and J gave up 9 bases, with 13 bases separating them. TCR beta CDR3 amplification used RNA transcripts. HTBI primers primed a first-round RT-PCR, and a second-round multiplex PCR followed. TCRdb itself ran the multiplex PCR reads through MiXCR, one entry per CDR3 protein. This table holds hundreds of thousands of distinct CDR3 sequences, about a fifth found once. The stable label applied to hyperthyroidism with no ophthalmopathy within 18 months of follow-up. Fresh peripheral blood (around 10 ml) yielded the PBMCs. Study conclusions and caveats: An approximately 80% specificity and 87.88% sensitivity were achieved by a 13-signature model that separated ophthalmopathy from stable hyperthyroidism. Among thyroid clonotypes expanded above 0.001 frequency, most also appeared in blood.

V is TRBV6-1 and J is TRBJ1-1; D gene uncertain. The sequenced sample consisted of peripheral blood. The TCR originated in a woman aged 18-35 years with stable Graves' hyperthyroidism. Some clones in this sample may be carry-over from other donors' samples. The CDR3 sequence: CASSELATPKAFF. CDR3 DNA: TGTGCCAGCAGTGAACTGGCAACCCCAAAAGCTTTCTTT.